This TCR beta chain is drawn from a study of T cell repertoires in cytomegalovirus infection. As for the study in general: Indicated by public TCR beta signatures were CMV infection and matching HLA type. General observations from the study: Dominating the ex vivo response were HLA-C-restricted CMV-specific TCR beta clonotypes. Summed public TCR beta family frequency identified CMV carriers bearing the relevant HLA.

TCRdb analysed the reads with MiXCR anew, one entry per CDR3 protein. The sample yields 150,000 to 200,000 distinct CDR3 sequences, approximately 9.7% seen once. This clonotype occurred many times. Its antigen is not identified. The specimen sequenced was PBMCs. This TCR came from a human donor in good health (CMV status not recorded). Some clones in this sample may be carry-over from other donors' samples.

The CDR3 DNA reads TGTGCCAGCAGCCGGCGTATGGGCTCTGGAAACACCATATATTTT. Protein: CASSRRMGSGNTIYF. The rearrangement joins TRBV7-2 to TRBJ1-3; unclear D gene. V was cut by 5 bases and J by 0 bases, with 11 bases left in between. The CDR3 has 15 amino acids. Per germline, CDR1 SGHTA and CDR2 FQGNSA.